Below, 9 T cell receptor beta chains from the same sample are listed, as sequenced in a study of T-cell memory formation after mild COVID-19. Using its own MiXCR run on the 5' RACE reads, TCRdb lists one record per CDR3 protein. The sample contains about 560,000 distinct CDR3 sequences, 17% of which appear only once. The sample comprised PBMCs or a T cell subset sorted from them (not recorded which). The receptors originated from an adult woman who had mild COVID-19 (a few samples of this study predate the infection). Cell type and time point are not known.

This clonotype was recorded a few times. This chain links TRBV6-2 or TRBV6-3 with TRBJ2-1; a weak D match, TRBD1 (7 bases). This CDR3 contains 16 residues. Trimming took off 4 bases at V and 4 bases at J, with 17 bases between the two ends. CDR1 and CDR2 from the germline V gene are MNHEY and SVGEGT. The CDR3, as DNA: TGTGCCAGCAGTTCTTTGGGGGCAGGGGGGTACAATGAGCAGTTCTTC. Its protein is CASSSLGAGGYNEQFF.

This clonotype appeared many times. The rearrangement links TRBV12-3 or TRBV12-4 to TRBJ2-1, with D maybe TRBD2 (7 bases). The CDR3 spans 15 residues. The ends were cut back, 3 bases at V and 6 bases at J, with 15 bases in the middle. The CDR3 here is CASSFAGAAPNEQFF. The CDR3 coding sequence is TGTGCCAGCAGTTTCGCGGGGGCCGCCCCCAATGAGCAGTTCTTC.

This clonotype was detected only a few times. The chain recombines TRBV7-9 with TRBJ1-5, with 7 bases fitting TRBD1. V shed 5 bases, J shed 8 bases, and the junction held 12 bases outside the gene matches. Per germline, CDR1 SEHNR and CDR2 FQNEAQ (reference sequence). This CDR3 contains 15 residues. For the CDR3, the DNA is TGTGCCAGCAGCCCCGGGACAGCCTTCGTCAAGCCCCAGCATTTT. Protein: CASSPGTAFVKPQHF.

The V gene is TRBV5-1, the J gene TRBJ2-7, with no clear D. Germline V gives CDR1 SGHRS, CDR2 YFSETQ. The CDR3 spans 13 residues. The ends were cut back, 0 bases at V and 4 bases at J, with 8 bases in the middle. The CDR3 sequence: CASSLGILYEQYF. For the CDR3, the DNA is TGCGCCAGCAGCTTGGGAATCTTGTACGAGCAGTACTTC.

The J gene is TRBJ1-4, the V gene TRBV5-5; D may be TRBD1 (5 bases). V lost 0 bases and J 3 bases, leaving 12 bases between the germline ends. The CDR3 runs 16 residues. Germline CDR1 SGHKS, CDR2 YYEKEE (reference sequence). DNA for the CDR3: TGTGCCAGCAGCTTGGGACAGCTAATTTCTAATGAAAAACTGTTTTTT. Translating gives CASSLGQLISNEKLFF.

The rearrangement links TRBV4-1 to TRBJ1-4; 9 bases fit TRBD1. V was clipped by 1 base and J by 5 bases; unmatched bases: 20. The V gene's germline CDR1 is MGHRA and CDR2 YSYEKL. This CDR3 region has 21 residues. Here the CDR3 DNA reads TGCGCCAGCAGCCAAGTGCTCCGCCCCGGGACAGGGATTGTACGGAATGAAAAACTGTTTTTT. Translating it yields CASSQVLRPGTGIVRNEKLFF.

This clonotype was counted a few times. The chain recombines TRBV6-5 with TRBJ2-2; perhaps TRBD2 as D (5 bases). V lost 2 bases and J 4 bases, leaving 14 bases between the germline ends. Germline V gene data show CDR1 as MNHEY and CDR2 as SVGAGI. The CDR3 runs 16 residues. The CDR3 sequence is CASSYEGLHSTGELFF. The CDR3 DNA is TGTGCCAGCAGTTACGAGGGCCTACACAGCACCGGGGAGCTGTTTTTT.

This chain links TRBV5-1 with TRBJ1-5, with D maybe TRBD1 (6 bases). The germline CDR1 and CDR2 sequences are SGHRS and YFSETQ. The CDR3 sequence is 15 residues long. V was trimmed by 0 bases and J by 6 bases, leaving 13 bases between them. In nucleotides, the CDR3 is TGCGCCAGCAGCTTGGAAGGGACAACCGGTCAGCCCCAGCATTTT. Translated, it gives CASSLEGTTGQPQHF.

This clonotype has a handful of counts. The gene calls are TRBV18 and TRBJ1-1, with D perhaps TRBD1 (5 bases). CDR3 length: 15 residues. Germline V CDR1 and CDR2: KGHSH, LQKENI. The ends were cut back, 2 bases at V and 3 bases at J, with 13 bases in the middle. The CDR3 DNA follows: TGTGCCAGCTCACCAGGGGGGATTGGGCACACTGAAGCTTTCTTT. Its translation: CASSPGGIGHTEAFF.